The rows below give T cell receptor beta chains drawn from one sample of a study of cytomegalovirus exposure and HLA in healthy donors. Produced via immunoSEQ multiplex PCR; TCRdb's table is partial and in-frame only. The sample gives more than 150,000 clones, roughly 82% of which show up once; roughly 1.2% is in the top ten. What was sequenced was PBMCs. Receptor source: a girl aged 2 to 9 in good health and CMV-seropositive. Each CDR3 is given with its conserved first and last residue. A D gene is named only where the DNA matches it firmly. Rows may omit the clone size; those that give it use once, few, many or a size class.

D gene	V gene	clone size	CDR3 protein
.	TRBV20-1	.	CSADFGGGQTF
.	TRBV5-1	.	CASTPVGTGSGYTF
TRBD2	TRBV28	.	CASSTRLAGDGLEQYF
.	TRBV6-1	few	CASGNPPQHF
.	TRBV5-6	.	CASSPTQRGLLQVEQYF
.	TRBV9	once	CASSSDYRLTTQHF
.	TRBV30	.	CAWMVSTRWGGNTIYF
TRBD2	TRBV12-5	.	CASGFRAGIADTQYF
TRBD2	TRBV4-1	.	CASSQEGTAGGVETQYF
.	TRBV6-1	.	CASSDSQPLHF
.	TRBV7-3	once	CASSLTGRPIQETQYF
.	TRBV29-1	.	CSVHGQLSYEQYF
TRBD1	TRBV6-6	.	CASSVTGGFTYTIYF
TRBD1	TRBV11-2	.	CASSLPRQGGQPQHF
TRBD1	TRBV6-5	.	CASRLTGDNEQFF
.	TRBV7-2	.	CASRETNTGELFF
TRBD1	TRBV7-3	.	CASSLTGVHSYNSPLHF